What follows are 17 T cell receptor beta chains derived from one specimen sequenced in a study of blood T cell repertoires in COVID-19. Repertoires were generated with immunoSEQ multiplex PCR, while TCRdb's copy carries only in-frame clones and drops some. Of 60,000 or so clones in the sample, around 74% were seen once. The sequenced material came from peripheral blood. These receptors were collected from a woman in her forties or fifties with active or convalescent COVID-19.

The chain recombines TRBV12-3 or TRBV12-4 with TRBJ1-2; 8 bases match TRBD1. V trimming: 6 bases; J trimming: 10 bases; junction bases outside the gene matches: 10. CDR3 length: 13 residues. CDR3 sequence (DNA): TGTGCCAGCAGCGACCCCCGGGACAGGCACTACACCTTC. This encodes CASSDPRDRHYTF.

V and J are TRBV6-5 and TRBJ1-2; the D gene is possibly TRBD1 (6 bases). V lost 7 bases to trimming and J lost 2 bases, with 14 bases between them. CDR1 and CDR2 from the germline V gene are MNHEY and SVGAGI. This CDR3 has 14 amino acids. The chain's CDR3 is CASKRTGSNYGYTF. CDR3 bases: TGTGCCAGCAAAAGAACAGGGTCGAACTATGGCTACACCTTC.

This sequence joins TRBV19 and TRBJ1-5, with D unresolved. Germline CDR1 LNHDA, CDR2 SQIVND (reference sequence). The V and J ends lost 7 bases and 7 bases respectively, with 17 bases between them. This CDR3 has 14 amino acids. The chain's CDR3 is CASTPPEAWQPQHF. CDR3 in DNA: TGTGCCAGTACCCCACCGGAGGCTTGGCAGCCCCAGCATTTT.

The chain joins TRBV2 to TRBJ1-5; D remains unclear. The CDR3 length is 16 residues. The V gene lost 1 base and the J gene lost 0 bases, with 10 bases spanning the gap. Germline V gene lookup returns CDR1 SNHLY and CDR2 FYNNEI. The CDR3 DNA is TGTGCCAGCAGTGAAGGAGGCAGTTATAGCAATCAGCCCCAGCATTTT. Amino acids: CASSEGGSYSNQPQHF.

The chain joins TRBV20-1 to TRBJ2-7; tentatively, D is TRBD2 (5 bases). Germline V gene sequence: CDR1 DFQATT, CDR2 SNEGSKA (reference sequence). The V gene lost 4 bases and the J gene lost 4 bases, with 8 bases spanning the gap. The length of the CDR3 is 11 residues. DNA of the CDR3: TGCAGTGCTACCGAGCGGTACGAGCAGTACTTC. Amino acid sequence: CSATERYEQYF.

V is TRBV5-1 and J is TRBJ2-1; TRBD1 is a possible D gene (6 bases). The ends were cut back, 0 bases at V and 2 bases at J, with 9 bases in the middle. This CDR3 has 15 residues. CDR1 is SGHRS, CDR2 YFSETQ, per germline. The CDR3, as DNA: TGCGCCAGCAGCTTGGCGACAGGAACCTACAATGAGCAGTTCTTC. Translating it yields CASSLATGTYNEQFF. Variable domain in full (rest from reference TRBV5-1 and TRBJ2-1): KAGVTQTPRYLIKTRGQQVTLSCSPISGHRSVSWYQQTPGQGLQFLFEYFSETQRNKGNFPGRFSGRQFSNSRSEMNVSTLELGDSALYLCASSLATGTYNEQFFGPGTRLTVL.

V and J are TRBV5-1 and TRBJ1-2, with 7 bases matching TRBD1. J gave up 8 bases and V 3 bases, and 13 bases lay outside the gene matches. Germline V gene lookup returns CDR1 SGHRS and CDR2 YFSETQ. This CDR3 spans 15 amino acids. The CDR3 DNA sequence: TGCGCCAGCAGCTCCCTCGGACAGGACCCTTTGGGCTACACCTTC. Residues: CASSSLGQDPLGYTF. Full variable domain (outside the CDR3, taken from reference TRBV5-1 and TRBJ1-2): KAGVTQTPRYLIKTRGQQVTLSCSPISGHRSVSWYQQTPGQGLQFLFEYFSETQRNKGNFPGRFSGRQFSNSRSEMNVSTLELGDSALYLCASSSLGQDPLGYTFGSGTRLTVV.

The gene calls are TRBV7-3 and TRBJ2-1, with 10 bases identical to TRBD2. This CDR3 contains 14 residues. CDR1 SGHTA and CDR2 FQGTGA come from the germline V gene. The ends lost 6 bases at V and 3 bases at J; junction bases unmatched: 2. The CDR3 DNA follows: TGTGCCAGCAGGTCTAGCGGGAGCTACAATGAGCAGTTCTTC. This codes for CASRSSGSYNEQFF.

This clone came up once. The chain recombines TRBV6-5 with TRBJ2-7; D is unclear. The germline V gene encodes CDR1 MNHEY and CDR2 SVGAGI. The CDR3 runs to 13 residues. Trimming cost V 2 bases and J 4 bases, with 9 bases left between them. Here the CDR3 DNA reads TGTGCCAGCAGTTACGGCCCTTTGTACGAGCAGTACTTC. Amino acids: CASSYGPLYEQYF.

V and J are TRBV6-5 and TRBJ1-1; 8 positions match TRBD1. The V and J ends lost 5 bases and 8 bases, in that order; junction bases with no gene match: 7. Germline V gene data show CDR1 as MNHEY and CDR2 as SVGAGI. The CDR3 is 13 amino acids. The CDR3 loop reads CASSPYRGVEAFF. In DNA, the CDR3 is TGTGCCAGCAGTCCCTACAGGGGGGTCGAAGCTTTCTTT.

The DNA for the CDR3 is TGTGCCAGTAGTATCCCGGGACAGGGAAGGTATGGCTACACCTTC. Residues: CASSIPGQGRYGYTF. The chain links TRBV19 to TRBJ1-2; TRBD1 agrees at 9 bases. J lost 5 bases, V lost 3 bases, and 7 bases had no gene match. This CDR3 spans 15 amino acids. Germline CDR1 is LNHDA and CDR2 is SQIVND (reference sequence).

This chain joins TRBV6-5 and TRBJ1-5; 7 nucleotides line up with TRBD1. With V trimmed by 5 bases and J by 5 bases, 6 bases remained unmatched. The CDR3 spans 14 residues. Germline V gives CDR1 MNHEY, CDR2 SVGAGI. The CDR3 loop is CASSQGQLYQPQHF. The DNA for the CDR3 is TGTGCCAGCAGTCAGGGACAGCTCTATCAGCCCCAGCATTTT.

The V gene is TRBV21-1, the J gene TRBJ2-7; TRBD1 is the table's D call, not checked against the DNA. TRBV21-1 is tagged as a pseudogene. The CDR3 runs 17 residues. The DNA of the CDR3 is TGTGCCAGCAGCAAAGCCGTACCGGACAGGGTGGCCTACGAGCAGTACTTC. Its protein product is CASSKAVPDRVAYEQYF.

The chain employs TRBV16 and TRBJ1-1; 7 nucleotides match TRBD1. The CDR3 has 13 residues. Germline V gene sequence: CDR1 KGHSY, CDR2 FQNENV. V shed 5 bases and J 6 bases; nucleotides not matched to a gene: 6. CDR3 DNA sequence: TGTGCCAGCAGCTTCACAGGGGACGCTGAAGCTTTCTTT. Translation gives CASSFTGDAEAFF. Complete variable domain (other parts from reference TRBV16 and TRBJ1-1): GEEVAQTPKHLVRGEGQKAKLYCAPIKGHSYVFWYQQVLKNEFKFLISFQNENVFDETGMPKERFSAKCLPNSPCSLEIQATKLEDSAVYFCASSFTGDAEAFFGQGTRLTVV.

This chain connects TRBV30 to TRBJ2-2; TRBD2 aligns across 12 bases. CDR1 and CDR2 from the germline V gene are GTSNPN and SVGIG (reference sequence). After removal of 1 base from V and 4 bases from J, the junction contained 4 bases not matched to a gene. The CDR3 has 16 residues. CDR3 residues: CAWSGLAGVVTGELFF. The DNA for the CDR3 is TGTGCCTGGAGTGGACTAGCGGGAGTGGTCACCGGGGAGCTGTTTTTT. Filled out from reference TRBV30 and TRBJ2-2, the complete variable domain reads SQTIHQWPATLVQPVGSPLSLECTVEGTSNPNLYWYRQAAGRGLQLLFYSVGIGQISSEVPQNLSASRPQDRQFILSSKKLLLSDSGFYLCAWSGLAGVVTGELFFGEGSRLTVL.

V gene TRBV27 combines with J gene TRBJ2-3; TRBD2 matches 9 bases. Trimming cost V 6 bases and J 1 base; bases outside gene matches: 5. Germline values: CDR1 MNHEY, CDR2 SMNVEV (reference sequence). This CDR3 contains 15 residues. The CDR3 reads CASRGLAEGTDTQYF. DNA of the CDR3: TGTGCCAGCAGGGGACTAGCAGAGGGCACAGATACGCAGTATTTT.

This rearrangement joins TRBV2 to TRBJ1-4; D uncertain. The CDR3 sequence is 12 residues long. The V end was cut by 8 bases, the J end by 7 bases, with 11 bases between. Germline lookup yields CDR1 SNHLY and CDR2 FYNNEI. CDR3 sequence: CASLGRGEKLFF. CDR3 nucleotide sequence: TGTGCCAGCCTGGGCCGGGGTGAAAAACTGTTTTTT.